This T cell receptor (beta chain) was sequenced for a study of radiotherapy plus CTLA-4 blockade in lung cancer (dated by TCRdb to about 2018). At the level of the whole study: Objective responses occurred in 18% of enrolled patients, and around 29% achieved disease control. Beyond this particular receptor, the publication reports: TCR clones derived from tumors expanded in peripheral blood after treatment with radiotherapy and ipilimumab. The strongest predictors of response were reported to be early dynamic shifts in blood T cell clones along with a rise in serum interferon-beta following radiation.

For this chain, trimming is 4 bases at the V end and 2 bases at the J end, and the number of junction bases without a gene match is 3. The CDR3, cysteine through phenylalanine, is 14 amino acids long. CDR3 DNA only is kept here, 42 bases in frame from base 1. CDR1 and CDR2, looked up from the germline V gene, are SGHRS and YFSETQ. Focal radiation therapy combined with CTLA-4 blockade (ipilimumab) was tested in patients with chemo-refractory metastatic non-small-cell lung cancer. Remarks on this clone: What antigen it recognizes has not been identified. Base qualities are not recorded, but no much larger clone differs from it by a single base.

The library was obtained by the immunoSEQ multiplex PCR assay. In TCRdb, the immuneACCESS table is reduced to in-frame sequences with V and J assigned. These tables do not hold every clone; where another copy was compared, an unresolved V gene accounts for under half, and the others remain unexplained. The sample table shows nearly 110,000 clones, and 85% are seen once. Under 3% of the sample comes from the top ten. The TCR originated in a human donor with non-small cell lung cancer that progressed on radiotherapy plus ipilimumab. Some clones in this sample may be carry-over from other donors' samples. The specimen was peripheral blood, collected from a patient treated with radiotherapy plus ipilimumab. This chain is built from TRBV5-1 and TRBJ1-3; 7 nucleotides in the junction match TRBD1. The CDR3 protein sequence reads: CASSPGQAGNTIYF. The DNA is as follows: TGCGCCAGCAGCCCCGGACAGGCTGGAAACACCATATATTTT.